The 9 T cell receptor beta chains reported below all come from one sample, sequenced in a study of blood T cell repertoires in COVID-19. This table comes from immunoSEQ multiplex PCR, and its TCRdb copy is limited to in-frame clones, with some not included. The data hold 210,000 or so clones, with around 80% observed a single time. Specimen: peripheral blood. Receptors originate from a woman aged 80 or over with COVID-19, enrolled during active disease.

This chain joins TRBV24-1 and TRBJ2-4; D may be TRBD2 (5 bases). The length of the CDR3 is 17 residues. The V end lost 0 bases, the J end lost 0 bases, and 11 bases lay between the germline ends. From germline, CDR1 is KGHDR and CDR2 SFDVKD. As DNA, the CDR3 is TGTGCCACCAGTGATTTGTGGAGGAGCAGAGCCAAAAACATTCAGTACTTC. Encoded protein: CATSDLWRSRAKNIQYF.

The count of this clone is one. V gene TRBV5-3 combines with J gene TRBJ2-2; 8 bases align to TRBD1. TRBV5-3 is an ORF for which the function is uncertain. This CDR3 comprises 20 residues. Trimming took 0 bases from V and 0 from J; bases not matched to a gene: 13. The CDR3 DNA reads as TGTGCCAGAAGCTTGGGCGCCCGGACAGGGAACAAAACGAACACCGGGGAGCTGTTTTTT. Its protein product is CARSLGARTGNKTNTGELFF.

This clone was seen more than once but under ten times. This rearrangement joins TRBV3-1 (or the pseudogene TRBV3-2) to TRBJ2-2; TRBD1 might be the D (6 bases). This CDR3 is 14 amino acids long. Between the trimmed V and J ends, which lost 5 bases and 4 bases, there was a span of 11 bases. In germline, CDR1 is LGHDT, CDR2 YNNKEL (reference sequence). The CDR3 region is CASSSQGSTGELFF. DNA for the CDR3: TGTGCCAGCAGCTCACAGGGTAGCACCGGGGAGCTGTTTTTT.

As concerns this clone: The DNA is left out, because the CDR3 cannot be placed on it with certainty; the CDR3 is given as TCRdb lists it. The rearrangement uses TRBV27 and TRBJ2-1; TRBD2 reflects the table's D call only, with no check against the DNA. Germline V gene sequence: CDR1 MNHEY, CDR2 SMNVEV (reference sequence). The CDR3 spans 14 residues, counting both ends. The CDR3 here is CASSSSGFYNEQFF.

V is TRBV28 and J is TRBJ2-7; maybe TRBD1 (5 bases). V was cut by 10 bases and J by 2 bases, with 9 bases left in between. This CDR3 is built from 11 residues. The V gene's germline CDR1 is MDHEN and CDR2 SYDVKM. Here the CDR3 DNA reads TGTGCCACCGCGACAGCCTACGAGCAGTACTTC. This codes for CATATAYEQYF.

The CDR3: CASSPTAGDTEAFF. The CDR3 DNA sequence: TGTGCCAGCAGTCCGACGGCGGGGGACACTGAAGCTTTCTTT. This chain uses TRBV18 with TRBJ1-1, with a weak D call TRBD1 (5 bases). Deletions cut 8 bases from V and 3 bases from J, with 16 bases between. This CDR3 is built from 14 residues. Germline V gene lookup returns CDR1 KGHSH and CDR2 LQKENI.

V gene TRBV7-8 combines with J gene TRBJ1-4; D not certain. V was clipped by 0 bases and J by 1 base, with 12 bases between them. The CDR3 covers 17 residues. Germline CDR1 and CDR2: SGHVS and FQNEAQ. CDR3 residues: CASSLARAGGTNEKLFF. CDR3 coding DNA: TGTGCCAGCAGCTTAGCGCGAGCGGGAGGAACTAATGAAAAACTGTTTTTT.

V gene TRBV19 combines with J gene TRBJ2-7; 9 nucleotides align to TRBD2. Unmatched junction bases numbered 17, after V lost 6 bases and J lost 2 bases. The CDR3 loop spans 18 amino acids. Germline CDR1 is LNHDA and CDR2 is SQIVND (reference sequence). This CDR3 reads CASRLTGGRLAETYEQYF. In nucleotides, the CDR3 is TGTGCCAGTAGGTTGACGGGTGGACGACTAGCGGAGACCTACGAGCAGTACTTC.

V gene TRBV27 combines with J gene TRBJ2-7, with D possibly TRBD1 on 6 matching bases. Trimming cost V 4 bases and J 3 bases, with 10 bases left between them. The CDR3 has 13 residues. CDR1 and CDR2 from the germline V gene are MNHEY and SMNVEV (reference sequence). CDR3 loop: CASSYRAGYEQYF. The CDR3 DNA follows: TGTGCCAGCAGTTACAGGGCGGGCTACGAGCAGTACTTC.